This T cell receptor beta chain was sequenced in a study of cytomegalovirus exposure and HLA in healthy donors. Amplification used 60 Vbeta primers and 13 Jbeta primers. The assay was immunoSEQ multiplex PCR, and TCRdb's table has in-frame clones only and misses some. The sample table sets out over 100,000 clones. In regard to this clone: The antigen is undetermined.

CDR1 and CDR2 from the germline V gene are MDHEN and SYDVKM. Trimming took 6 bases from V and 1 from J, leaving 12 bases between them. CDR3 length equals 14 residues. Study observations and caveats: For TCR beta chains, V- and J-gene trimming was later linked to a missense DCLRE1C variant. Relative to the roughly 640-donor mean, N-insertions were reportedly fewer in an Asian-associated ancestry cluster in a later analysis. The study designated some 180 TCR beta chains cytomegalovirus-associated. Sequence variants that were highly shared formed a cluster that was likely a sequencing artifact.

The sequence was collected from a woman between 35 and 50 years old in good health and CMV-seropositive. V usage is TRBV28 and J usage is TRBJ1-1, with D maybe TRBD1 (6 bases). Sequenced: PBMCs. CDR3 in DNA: TGTGCCAGCAGACCCCCGGGACAGAACACTGAAGCTTTCTTT. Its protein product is CASRPPGQNTEAFF. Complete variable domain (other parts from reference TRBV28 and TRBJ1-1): DVKVTQSSRYLVKRTGEKVFLECVQDMDHENMFWYRQDPGLGLRLIYFSYDVKMKEKGDIPEGYSVSREKKERFSLILESASTNQTSMYLCASRPPGQNTEAFFGQGTRLTVV.